This TCR beta chain derives from a study of CXCR3-negative and CXCR3-positive naive CD8 T cells. Study-wide results and caveats: Compared with CXCR3-negative naive cells, CXCR3-positive naive cells showed more hydrophobic TRB CDR3s.

The CDR3 sequence is 14 residues long. Germline CDR1 reads DFQATT; CDR2 reads SNEGSKA (reference sequence). Points on this clonotype: Antigen: not known.

The method, 5' RACE with UMI labels, was used to prepare the TRB cDNA libraries. After re-calling the 5' RACE reads, TCRdb lists one entry per CDR3 protein, DNA absent. The sample data list approximately 100,000 distinct CDR3 sequences. Sequenced: naive CXCR3+ CD8+ T cells from blood. The subset was: CD45RO-CCR7+CD27+CD95- naive CD8+ T cells expressing CXCR3 (TNR3+). This chain uses TRBV20-1 with TRBJ2-7; absent DNA, TCRdb's TRBD1 call cannot be checked. This sequence was found in a human donor in good health. Some clones in this sample may be carry-over from other donors' samples. The CDR3 here is CSASGWGGLGEQYF.